These 32 T cell receptor beta chains were all obtained from the same sample, sequenced in a study of blood T cell repertoires in COVID-19. This table comes from immunoSEQ multiplex PCR, and its TCRdb copy is limited to in-frame clones, with some not included. The table has roughly 150,000 clones, around 83% seen once. What was sequenced was peripheral blood. These receptors were obtained from a woman aged 50 to 65 with COVID-19, enrolled during active disease.

This clone has a handful of counts. The chain links TRBV7-9 to TRBJ1-6; TRBD1 is a possible D gene (5 bases). V dropped 5 bases and J dropped 10 bases, with 15 bases sitting between them. CDR1 and CDR2 from the germline V gene are SEHNR and FQNEAQ (reference sequence). The CDR3 length is 14 residues. This CDR3 is CASSVRSDSSPLHF. The CDR3 DNA reads as TGTGCCAGCAGCGTTAGATCCGACAGCTCACCCCTCCACTTT.

The CDR3 sequence: CATSRKRDSDSPLHF. CDR3 nucleotides: TGTGCCACCAGCAGGAAAAGGGACAGCGATTCACCCCTCCACTTT. The chain couples TRBV15 to TRBJ1-6, with TRBD1 matching over 7 bases. Germline V lookup: CDR1 LNHNV, CDR2 YYDKDF (reference sequence). This CDR3 is built from 15 residues. V shed 3 bases and J 8 bases; nucleotides not matched to a gene: 7.

The chain joins TRBV7-2 to TRBJ1-6, with 9 bases aligning to TRBD1. The length of the CDR3 is 16 residues. Germline CDR1 SGHTA, CDR2 FQGNSA. V lost 5 bases, J lost 5 bases, and 7 bases stayed unmatched. CDR3 in amino acids: CASSQAGQGNNSPLHF. CDR3 coding DNA: TGTGCCAGCAGCCAAGCCGGACAGGGGAATAATTCACCCCTCCACTTT.

The gene calls are TRBV5-1 and TRBJ1-1; D is possibly TRBD1 (6 bases). Trimming removed 6 bases from V and 0 bases from J, with 12 bases in between. Germline CDR1 SGHRS, CDR2 YFSETQ. This CDR3 is 14 amino acids long. The CDR3 region has the DNA TGCGCCAGCACCAAGACAGGATTGAACACTGAAGCTTTCTTT. As protein: CASTKTGLNTEAFF.

Concerning this clone itself: The identical CDR3 is also encoded by other nucleotide sequences in the sample. V is TRBV19 and J is TRBJ1-4; D might be TRBD1 (5 bases). Deletions cut 4 bases from V and 7 bases from J, with 10 bases between. The CDR3 spans 13 residues. The germline V gene has CDR1 LNHDA and CDR2 SQIVND (reference sequence). The CDR3 region has the DNA TGTGCCAGTAGTAGGCAGGGTGGTGAAAAACTGTTTTTT. This encodes CASSRQGGEKLFF.

The chain has TRBV14 and TRBJ1-1; D gene uncertain. The V end lost 2 bases, the J end lost 5 bases, and 18 bases lay between the germline ends. The CDR3 loop spans 16 amino acids. Germline V CDR1 and CDR2: SGHDN, FVKESK. CDR3 in DNA: TGTGCCAGCAGCCAACACCCCTGGCCCGGCGGGACTGAAGCTTTCTTT. Translation: CASSQHPWPGGTEAFF. The variable domain in full, with the rest retrieved from reference TRBV14 and TRBJ1-1, is EAGVTQFPSHSVIEKGQTVTLRCDPISGHDNLYWYRRVMGKEIKFLLHFVKESKQDESGMPNNRFLAERTGGTYSTLKVQPAELEDSGVYFCASSQHPWPGGTEAFFGQGTRLTVV.

V gene TRBV5-1 combines with J gene TRBJ2-2; D might be TRBD2 (6 bases). The germline V and J ends were trimmed by 7 bases and 5 bases, with 18 bases remaining between them. The CDR3 contains 15 residues. CDR1 and CDR2 from the germline V gene are SGHRS and YFSETQ. The CDR3: CASVPDPGRTGELFF. CDR3 sequence (DNA): TGCGCCAGCGTCCCAGACCCAGGGAGGACCGGGGAGCTGTTTTTT.

The V and J genes are TRBV7-9 and TRBJ2-5, with TRBD2 identical over 7 bases. From germline, CDR1 is SEHNR and CDR2 FQNEAQ (reference sequence). V trimming: 1 base; J trimming: 5 bases; junction bases outside the gene matches: 4. This CDR3 comprises 14 residues. CDR3 sequence: CASSLGEGMETQYF. The CDR3 bases are TGTGCCAGCAGCTTAGGGGAGGGGATGGAGACCCAGTACTTC.

This clone was counted only a few times. J is TRBJ2-5 and V is TRBV5-1; TRBD2 matches 8 bases. The CDR3 loop spans 15 amino acids. The V gene's germline CDR1 is SGHRS and CDR2 YFSETQ. Unmatched junction bases numbered 10, after V lost 4 bases and J lost 5 bases. This chain's CDR3 is CASSPSAGAGETQYF. In DNA form, the CDR3 reads TGCGCCAGCAGCCCATCAGCGGGGGCGGGGGAGACCCAGTACTTC.

This clone was seen at least ten times. This rearrangement joins TRBV30 to TRBJ1-5; a weak D match, TRBD1 (5 bases). CDR1 is GTSNPN, CDR2 SVGIG, per germline (reference sequence). CDR3 length equals 14 residues. The ends were cut back, 0 bases at V and 5 bases at J, with 11 bases in the middle. The CDR3 loop reads CAWSVSQGYQPQHF. The CDR3 coding sequence is TGTGCCTGGAGTGTATCCCAGGGCTATCAGCCCCAGCATTTT.

The chain carries TRBV5-4 and TRBJ1-1; D is unresolved. This CDR3 has 15 amino acids. Looked up from germline, CDR1 is SGHNT and CDR2 is YYREEE (reference sequence). V was shortened by 6 bases and J by 0 bases, with 15 bases between the two germline ends. CDR3 in amino acids: CASNSRDKMNTEAFF. CDR3 bases: TGTGCCAGCAACTCGCGGGATAAAATGAACACTGAAGCTTTCTTT. The full variable domain, its missing parts supplied by reference TRBV5-4 and TRBJ1-1, is ETGVTQSPTHLIKTRGQQVTLRCSSQSGHNTVSWYQQALGQGPQFIFQYYREEENGRGNFPPRFSGLQFPNYSSELNVNALELDDSALYLCASNSRDKMNTEAFFGQGTRLTVV.

This chain connects TRBV30 to TRBJ2-2, with D unresolved. This CDR3 contains 12 residues. The ends were cut back, 3 bases at V and 7 bases at J, with 9 bases in the middle. In germline, CDR1 is GTSNPN, CDR2 SVGIG (reference sequence). DNA of the CDR3: TGTGCCTGGAGCCTAGAACACGGGGAGCTGTTTTTT. As protein: CAWSLEHGELFF.

The rearrangement joins TRBV6-2 or TRBV6-3 to TRBJ2-2; maybe TRBD1 (6 bases). Germline V gene lookup returns CDR1 MNHEY and CDR2 SVGEGT. Trimming left V 5 bases short and J 4 bases short, with 11 bases between. This CDR3 is built from 14 residues. The CDR3 is CASSPGAGTGELFF. The CDR3 bases are TGTGCCAGCAGTCCAGGGGCCGGCACCGGGGAGCTGTTTTTT.

V gene TRBV11-1 combines with J gene TRBJ1-1; 11 bases are a match to TRBD1. Germline CDR1 and CDR2: SGHAT and FQDESV (reference sequence). The CDR3 sequence is 13 residues long. Trimming at V came to 5 bases and at J to 11 bases, leaving 7 bases not matched to a gene. DNA for the CDR3: TGTGCCAGCAGCCCAGGACAGGGGGCTCGGGCTTTCTTT. It codes for CASSPGQGARAFF. The whole variable domain, remainder taken from reference TRBV11-1 and TRBJ1-1, is EAEVAQSPRYKITEKSQAVAFWCDPISGHATLYWYRQILGQGPELLVQFQDESVVDDSQLPKDRFSAERLKGVDSTLKIQPAELGDSAMYLCASSPGQGARAFFGQGTRLTVV.

The chain has TRBV7-9 and TRBJ2-3, with D perhaps matching TRBD1 (5 bases). Between the trimmed V and J ends, which lost 0 bases and 4 bases, there was a span of 11 bases. The CDR3 has 15 amino acids. The germline gives CDR1 SEHNR, CDR2 FQNEAQ (reference sequence). This CDR3 reads CASSLARLGADTQYF. CDR3 DNA: TGTGCCAGCAGCTTAGCGCGGCTAGGGGCAGATACGCAGTATTTT. Full variable domain (remainder filled in from reference TRBV7-9 and TRBJ2-3): DTGVSQNPRHKITKRGQNVTFRCDPISEHNRLYWYRQTLGQGPEFLTYFQNEAQLEKSRLLSDRFSAERPKGSFSTLEIQRTEQGDSAMYLCASSLARLGADTQYFGPGTRLTVL.

There are a few counts of this clone. This sequence joins TRBV18 and TRBJ2-1; 9 nucleotides agree with TRBD2. J gave up 3 bases and V 3 bases, and 3 bases lay outside the gene matches. The CDR3 totals 15 residues. Germline loops: CDR1 KGHSH, CDR2 LQKENI. The CDR3, as DNA: TGTGCCAGCTCACCGGCTAGCGGGGACTACAATGAGCAGTTCTTC. Its translation is CASSPASGDYNEQFF.

The V gene is TRBV9, the J gene TRBJ2-1; D not resolved. The germline V and J ends were trimmed by 6 bases and 6 bases, with 16 bases remaining between them. The CDR3 totals 14 residues. Germline assignment: CDR1 SGDLS and CDR2 YYNGEE. CDR3 coding DNA: TGTGCCAGCACTGAGGCTAGTAGAGGCAATGAGCAGTTCTTC. This translates into CASTEASRGNEQFF. The full variable domain, completed using reference TRBV9 and TRBJ2-1, is DSGVTQTPKHLITATGQRVTLRCSPRSGDLSVYWYQQSLDQGLQFLIQYYNGEERAKGNILERFSAQQFPDLHSELNLSSLELGDSALYFCASTEASRGNEQFFGPGTRLTVL.

The V gene is TRBV19, the J gene TRBJ1-4; D is unresolved. V was cut by 6 bases and J by 2 bases, with 7 bases left in between. The germline V gene encodes CDR1 LNHDA and CDR2 SQIVND (reference sequence). The CDR3 runs to 13 residues. CDR3 DNA: TGTGCCAGTAGGGAGAGCACTAATGAAAAACTGTTTTTT. It codes for CASRESTNEKLFF.

The gene calls are TRBV30 and TRBJ2-1; D may be TRBD1 (5 bases). Germline values: CDR1 GTSNPN, CDR2 SVGIG (reference sequence). This CDR3 is 11 amino acids long. V was pared by 3 bases and J by 9 bases, with 9 bases between. In DNA, the CDR3 is TGTGCCTGGAGATTAGGGGCTGAGCAGTTCTTC. Protein sequence: CAWRLGAEQFF.

Only one count was recorded for this clone. The chain combines TRBV6-4 with TRBJ2-3; D possibly corresponds to TRBD2 (7 bases). CDR3 size: 15 residues. The germline CDR1 and CDR2 sequences are MRHNA and SNTAGT. The V end lost 0 bases, the J end lost 4 bases, and 11 bases lay between the germline ends. CDR3 sequence reads: CASSDSIGGADTQYF. The CDR3 DNA sequence: TGTGCCAGCAGTGACTCGATAGGGGGGGCAGATACGCAGTATTTT.

J is TRBJ2-1 and V is TRBV27; weak D call: TRBD1 (5 bases). The CDR3 loop spans 13 amino acids. Deletions cut 6 bases from V and 1 base from J, with 7 bases between. The V gene's germline CDR1 is MNHEY and CDR2 SMNVEV (reference sequence). CDR3 nucleotide sequence: TGTGCCAGCAGGCAGGGATCCTACAATGAGCAGTTCTTC. Translating gives CASRQGSYNEQFF.

This clone was picked up a small number of times. Written as DNA, the CDR3 is TGTGCCAGCAGCTTAGCCGGGGGGAATCAGCCCCAGCATTTT. Its translation: CASSLAGGNQPQHF. This chain links TRBV7-8 with TRBJ1-5; a possible D gene is TRBD1 (5 bases). From germline, CDR1 is SGHVS and CDR2 FQNEAQ. Trimming removed 0 bases at V and 4 bases at J, with 7 bases between. This CDR3 spans 14 amino acids.

The chain uses TRBV6-4 and TRBJ2-3, with TRBD2 as a possible D gene (6 bases). V was trimmed by 4 bases and J by 0 bases, leaving 8 bases between them. CDR3 size: 14 residues. Germline CDR1 and CDR2: MRHNA and SNTAGT. The CDR3 sequence is CASSAGESTDTQYF. The CDR3 nucleotides read TGTGCCAGCAGTGCGGGGGAGAGCACAGATACGCAGTATTTT.

This chain uses TRBV3-1 (or the pseudogene TRBV3-2) with TRBJ1-1; TRBD1 matches 9 bases. After removal of 4 bases from V and 0 bases from J, the junction contained 18 bases not matched to a gene. The germline V gene encodes CDR1 LGHDT and CDR2 YNNKEL (reference sequence). CDR3 length: 20 residues. CDR3 bases: TGTGCCAGCAGCCCGCCCGGGACAGGGATCTCCCCTATGATGAACACTGAAGCTTTCTTT. Encoded protein: CASSPPGTGISPMMNTEAFF.

The chain carries TRBV10-2 and TRBJ2-7; D call uncertain. CDR1 WSHSY and CDR2 SAAADI come from the germline V gene. V lost 3 bases and J lost 0, with 12 bases in between. The CDR3 contains 15 residues. The CDR3 DNA sequence: TGCGCCAGCAGTGACCCTTTAGGAGCCTCCTACGAGCAGTACTTC. Its protein product is CASSDPLGASYEQYF.

The chain employs TRBV13 and TRBJ1-1; 7 bases align to TRBD1. The CDR3 runs to 15 residues. Germline assignment: CDR1 PRHDT and CDR2 FYEKMQ (reference sequence). The V gene end was trimmed by 1 base and the J gene end by 5 bases; junction bases not matched to a gene: 7. The CDR3 spells CASSLESGGRTEAFF. In nucleotides, the CDR3 is TGTGCCAGCAGCTTAGAATCAGGGGGTCGGACTGAAGCTTTCTTT. Variable domain in full (rest from reference TRBV13 and TRBJ1-1): AAGVIQSPRHLIKEKRETATLKCYPIPRHDTVYWYQQGPGQDPQFLISFYEKMQSDKGSIPDRFSAQQFSDYHSELNMSSLELGDSALYFCASSLESGGRTEAFFGQGTRLTVV.

The chain links TRBV28 to TRBJ2-6, with 12 positions matching TRBD1. Trimming cost V 8 bases and J 4 bases; bases outside gene matches: 12. Germline CDR1 MDHEN, CDR2 SYDVKM. The CDR3 runs 18 residues. CDR3 region: CASASPGQGAMGANVLTF. CDR3 sequence (DNA): TGTGCCAGCGCATCCCCGGGACAGGGGGCTATGGGGGCCAACGTCCTGACTTTC. Complete variable domain (other parts from reference TRBV28 and TRBJ2-6): DVKVTQSSRYLVKRTGEKVFLECVQDMDHENMFWYRQDPGLGLRLIYFSYDVKMKEKGDIPEGYSVSREKKERFSLILESASTNQTSMYLCASASPGQGAMGANVLTFGAGSRLTVL.

The rearrangement uses TRBV4-2 and TRBJ1-3; D uncertain. This CDR3 has 16 amino acids. The germline gives CDR1 LGHNA, CDR2 YNFKEQ. The V end lost 1 base, the J end lost 0 bases, and 10 bases lay between the germline ends. The CDR3: CASSQGMATSGNTIYF. DNA for the CDR3: TGTGCCAGCAGCCAAGGAATGGCCACCTCTGGAAACACCATATATTTT.

This clone was seen more than once but under ten times. V gene TRBV2 combines with J gene TRBJ2-7; the match to TRBD1 covers 10 bases. V lost 9 bases to trimming and J lost 3 bases; unmatched junction nucleotides: 14. Germline CDR1 and CDR2: SNHLY and FYNNEI. The CDR3 sequence is 16 residues long. This chain's CDR3 is CASRDPGQGLYYEQYF. CDR3 sequence (DNA): TGTGCCAGTCGAGATCCGGGACAGGGGTTATACTACGAGCAGTACTTC.

This clone has just a few counts. This CDR3 is CASEPGAYNEQFF. The CDR3 DNA reads TGTGCCTCGGAGCCAGGGGCCTACAATGAGCAGTTCTTC. V and J are TRBV30 and TRBJ2-1, with a weak D call TRBD1 (6 bases). Germline V lookup: CDR1 GTSNPN, CDR2 SVGIG (reference sequence). CDR3 length: 13 amino acids. Trimming took off 7 bases at V and 2 bases at J, with 12 bases between the two ends.

This chain connects TRBV9 to TRBJ1-3; 9 bases map to TRBD1. V dropped 0 bases and J dropped 2; count of bases not matched to a gene: 3. Germline CDR1 is SGDLS and CDR2 is YYNGEE. This CDR3 contains 16 residues. CDR3 loop: CASSVEGQGTGNTIYF. The CDR3 nucleotides read TGTGCCAGCAGCGTAGAGGGACAGGGAACTGGAAACACCATATATTTT.

The chain carries TRBV3-1 (or the pseudogene TRBV3-2) and TRBJ2-3; D may be TRBD2 (5 bases). The germline gives CDR1 LGHDT, CDR2 YNNKEL (reference sequence). The V end was cut by 3 bases, the J end by 2 bases, with 12 bases between. The CDR3 covers 15 residues. The CDR3 nucleotides are TGTGCCAGCAGCCATAGAGGGCGTTTCACAGATACGCAGTATTTT. This encodes CASSHRGRFTDTQYF.